The clone carrying this T cell receptor beta chain was found many times. This sample's TCRbeta library carried unique molecular identifier barcodes. MiXCR, run by TCRdb on the PCR reads, gives a single entry per CDR3 protein. Of 100,000 or so distinct CDR3 sequences listed, 5% to 6% are singletons. The sample originates from a study of T-cell reconstitution after alpha-beta-depleted transplantation in children. V dropped 2 bases and J dropped 1 base, with 12 bases sitting between them. Germline loops: CDR1 SGHRS, CDR2 YFSETQ. This CDR3 is built from 15 residues. The chain uses TRBV5-1 and TRBJ2-5; D unresolved. This clonotype originated in a female patient younger than 10 who had a stem cell transplant for Fanconi anemia, so the T cells may come from the graft donor. Specimen: PBMCs, mostly from graft donor cells, collected 60 days after TCRalphabeta/CD19-depleted stem cell transplant. The DNA of the CDR3 is TGCGCCAGCAGCTTTTACAGCCAAGTCCAAGAGACCCAGTACTTC. As protein: CASSFYSQVQETQYF.